This T cell receptor (beta chain) was documented in a study of T-cell reconstitution after alpha-beta-depleted transplantation in children. Library preparation (for TCRbeta) was performed with unique molecular identifiers. Via MiXCR, TCRdb re-called the PCR reads, giving one row per CDR3 protein. Counted here are hundreds of thousands of distinct CDR3 sequences, more than 15% occurring once; the ten biggest clones make up roughly two fifths. This clonotype has more than one count but fewer than ten. What it recognizes is unknown. Points from the study as a whole: There were some patients whose high TCRbeta diversity at day 60 came from surviving recipient T cells and thymic progenitors. By about two months after transplant, alpha-beta T cells reportedly arose from several hundred graft clones that had expanded. One year after transplant, T-cell counts and diversity came mostly from newly produced T cells.

Germline V gene sequence: CDR1 MDHEN, CDR2 SYDVKM. There are 17 residues in the CDR3. Trimming stripped 2 bases from V and 4 bases from J, with 20 bases between. The sample in question was PBMCs, mostly from graft donor cells, obtained 360 days after TCRalphabeta/CD19-depleted stem cell transplant. The receptor was derived from a male patient under 10 years old who had a stem cell transplant for acute lymphoblastic leukemia, so the T cells may come from the graft donor. The rearrangement joins TRBV28 to TRBJ2-5; either TRBD1 or TRBD2 may supply D (7 bases each). The CDR3 loop is CASSLGTAFLAGETQYF. The DNA for the CDR3 is TGTGCCAGCAGTTTAGGGACAGCCTTCTTAGCGGGAGAGACCCAGTACTTC.